The present T cell receptor (beta chain) was sequenced within a study of T-cell reconstitution after alpha-beta-depleted transplantation in children. Trimming removed 5 bases from V and 8 bases from J; junction bases left unmatched: 7. CDR3 length: 14 amino acids. The TCRbeta library was prepared with unique molecular identifiers. Each CDR3 protein is one row after TCRdb ran MiXCR on the PCR reads. The sample records 610,000 or so distinct CDR3 sequences, 25% to 30% being singletons. The genes are TRBV12-3 or TRBV12-4 and TRBJ2-1; 9 positions match TRBD2. Here the sequenced sample was PBMCs, taken before TCRalphabeta/CD19-depleted stem cell transplant. The receptor was isolated from a boy younger than two with Wiskott-Aldrich syndrome, due to receive a stem cell transplant. In DNA form, the CDR3 reads TGTGCCAGCAGTAGGTCTAGCGGGGAGGATGAGCAGTTCTTC. It translates to CASSRSSGEDEQFF.